This T cell receptor (beta chain) was sequenced for a study of T cell responses to AZD1222 COVID-19 vaccine. Study observations and caveats: Researchers report vaccine-associated CD4 TCRs spanning spike, with dominance at 160-218 and 743-854. It was only a handful of AZD1222 recipients who were seropositive at baseline.

With regard to this clone: The antigen is not known.

CDR3 length equals 16 residues. V dropped 5 bases and J dropped 1; count of bases not matched to a gene: 9. CDR1 and CDR2 (germline): SNHLY, FYNNEI. TCRdb keeps only in-frame clones here, not all; method: immunoSEQ multiplex PCR. The sample includes some 150,000 clones, over 80% of them seen just once. This clonotype originated in an adult in good health. Sequences were derived from peripheral blood, sampled on day 0 of MenACWY control vaccination. This chain connects TRBV2 to TRBJ1-1, with 8 bases lining up with TRBD1. CDR3 amino acids: CASSPGQGVSNTEAFF. CDR3 DNA: TGTGCCAGCAGTCCCGGACAGGGTGTGTCGAACACTGAAGCTTTCTTT.